The T cell receptor (beta chain) described here comes from a study of OX40 agonist ivuxolimab in advanced cancers. Study at large: Allowance was made for prior anti-PD-1, anti-PD-L1 or anti-CTLA-4 therapy, and approximately 41% had some.

CDR3 length: 14 residues. The germline V and J ends were trimmed by 5 bases and 7 bases, with 15 bases remaining between them. Germline values: CDR1 MGHRA, CDR2 YSYEKL. The study's findings and limits: Within 6 weeks, CD4+ and CD8+ blood T cells expanded clonally at 0.1 to 3.0 mg/kg.

Concerning this clone: Antigen: not known.

Assay used: immunoSEQ multiplex PCR; TCRdb lists only in-frame clones, some missing. Of tens of thousands of clones in the sample, roughly 91% were seen once. The chain combines TRBV4-1 with TRBJ2-1; TRBD2 is a possible D gene (6 bases). The TCR comes from an adult with an advanced solid tumor such as melanoma, head and neck, liver or kidney cancer. The specimen was CD4+ or CD8+ T cells sorted from blood, collected in a trial of the OX40 agonist ivuxolimab. CDR3 protein: CASSDRTRDNEQFF. DNA for the CDR3: TGCGCCAGCAGCGACCGGACGCGGGATAATGAGCAGTTCTTC.